The clone carrying this T cell receptor (beta chain) is a singleton in its sample. What it binds is unknown. Assay: immunoSEQ multiplex PCR; the TCRdb copy retains only in-frame clones and omits some. This table has roughly 5,000 clones, more than 65% appearing once. This sample stems from a study of high-grade serous ovarian cancer treatment subgroups. Study as a whole: Each sample yielded on average about 7,000 unique TCR beta rearrangements from over 12,000 reads.

Overall study findings and caveats: Clonal relatedness tracked neoantigen level, and by trend copy number and mutation load.

Germline CDR1 LGHNA, CDR2 YSLEER. The CDR3 has 15 amino acids. Trimming removed 4 bases at V and 3 bases at J, with 16 bases between. Tumor samples were obtained before definitive surgery or chemotherapy. The sequenced material came from tumor tissue. V is TRBV4-3 and J is TRBJ2-7; possibly TRBD1 or TRBD2 for D (5 bases each). This clonotype originated in a human patient with high-grade serous ovarian cancer. This chain's CDR3 is CASSPFRDGSYEQYF. The CDR3 DNA is TGCGCCAGCAGCCCATTCCGGGACGGAAGCTACGAGCAGTACTTC.